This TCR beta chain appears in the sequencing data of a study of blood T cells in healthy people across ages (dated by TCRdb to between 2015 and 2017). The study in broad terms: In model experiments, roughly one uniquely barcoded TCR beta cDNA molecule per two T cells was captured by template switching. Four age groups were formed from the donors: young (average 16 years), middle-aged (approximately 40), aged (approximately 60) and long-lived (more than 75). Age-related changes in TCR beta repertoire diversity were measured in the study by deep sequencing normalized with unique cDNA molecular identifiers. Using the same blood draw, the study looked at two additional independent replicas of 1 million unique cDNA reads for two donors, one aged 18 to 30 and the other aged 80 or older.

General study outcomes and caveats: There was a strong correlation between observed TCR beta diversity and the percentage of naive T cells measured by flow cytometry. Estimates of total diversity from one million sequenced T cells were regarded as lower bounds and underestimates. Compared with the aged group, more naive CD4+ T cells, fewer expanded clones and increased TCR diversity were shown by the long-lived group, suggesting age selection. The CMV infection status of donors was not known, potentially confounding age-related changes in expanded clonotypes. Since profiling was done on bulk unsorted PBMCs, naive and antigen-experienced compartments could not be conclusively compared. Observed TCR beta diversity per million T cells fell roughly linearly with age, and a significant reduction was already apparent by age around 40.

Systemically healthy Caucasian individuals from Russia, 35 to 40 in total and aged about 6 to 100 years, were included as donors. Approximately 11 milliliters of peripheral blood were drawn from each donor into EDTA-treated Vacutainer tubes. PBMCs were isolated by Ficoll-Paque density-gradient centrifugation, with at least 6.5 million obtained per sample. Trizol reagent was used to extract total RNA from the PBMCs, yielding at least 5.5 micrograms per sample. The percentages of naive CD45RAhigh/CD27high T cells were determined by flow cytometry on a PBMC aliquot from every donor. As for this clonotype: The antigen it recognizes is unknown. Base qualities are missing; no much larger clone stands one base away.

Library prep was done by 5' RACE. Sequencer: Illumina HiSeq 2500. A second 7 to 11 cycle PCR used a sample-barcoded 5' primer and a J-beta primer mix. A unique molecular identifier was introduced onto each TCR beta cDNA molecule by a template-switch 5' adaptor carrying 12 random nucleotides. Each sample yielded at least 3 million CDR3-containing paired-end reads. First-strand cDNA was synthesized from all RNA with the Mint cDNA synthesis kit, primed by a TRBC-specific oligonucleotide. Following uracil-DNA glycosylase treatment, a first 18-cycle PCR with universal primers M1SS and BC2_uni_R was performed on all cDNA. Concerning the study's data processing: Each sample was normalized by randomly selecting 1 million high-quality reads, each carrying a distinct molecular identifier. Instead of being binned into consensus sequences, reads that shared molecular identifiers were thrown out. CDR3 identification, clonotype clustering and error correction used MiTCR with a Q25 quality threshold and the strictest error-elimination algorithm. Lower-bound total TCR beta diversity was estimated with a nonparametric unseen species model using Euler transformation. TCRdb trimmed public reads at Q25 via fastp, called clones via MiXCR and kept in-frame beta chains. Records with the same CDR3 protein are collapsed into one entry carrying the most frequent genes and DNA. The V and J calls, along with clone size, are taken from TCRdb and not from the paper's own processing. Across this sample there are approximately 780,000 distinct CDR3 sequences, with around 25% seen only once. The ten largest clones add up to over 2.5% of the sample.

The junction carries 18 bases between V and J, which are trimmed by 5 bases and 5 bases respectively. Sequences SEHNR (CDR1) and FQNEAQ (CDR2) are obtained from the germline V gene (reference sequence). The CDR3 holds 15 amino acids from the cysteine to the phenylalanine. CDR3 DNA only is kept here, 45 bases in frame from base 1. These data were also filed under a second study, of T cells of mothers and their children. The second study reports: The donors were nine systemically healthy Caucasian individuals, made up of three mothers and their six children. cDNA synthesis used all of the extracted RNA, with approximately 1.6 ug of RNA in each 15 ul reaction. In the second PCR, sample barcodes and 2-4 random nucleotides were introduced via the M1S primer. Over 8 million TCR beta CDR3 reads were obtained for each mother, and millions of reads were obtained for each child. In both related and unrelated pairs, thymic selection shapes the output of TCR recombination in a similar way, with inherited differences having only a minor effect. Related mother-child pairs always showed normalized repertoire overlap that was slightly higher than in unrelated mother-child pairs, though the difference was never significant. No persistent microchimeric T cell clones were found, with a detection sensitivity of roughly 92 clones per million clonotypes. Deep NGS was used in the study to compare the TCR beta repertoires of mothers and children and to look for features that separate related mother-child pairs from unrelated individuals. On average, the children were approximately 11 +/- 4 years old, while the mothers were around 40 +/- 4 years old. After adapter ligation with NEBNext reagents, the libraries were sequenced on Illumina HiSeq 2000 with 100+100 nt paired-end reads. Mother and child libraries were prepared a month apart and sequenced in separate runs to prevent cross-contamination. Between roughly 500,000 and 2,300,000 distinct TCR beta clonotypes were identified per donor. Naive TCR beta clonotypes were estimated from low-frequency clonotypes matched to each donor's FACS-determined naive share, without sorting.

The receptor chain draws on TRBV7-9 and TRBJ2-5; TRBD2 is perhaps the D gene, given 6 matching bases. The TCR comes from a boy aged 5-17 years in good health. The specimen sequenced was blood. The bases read TGTGCCAGCAGCCCGTCAATGAGGGAGGTTGAGACCCAGTACTTC. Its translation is CASSPSMREVETQYF.